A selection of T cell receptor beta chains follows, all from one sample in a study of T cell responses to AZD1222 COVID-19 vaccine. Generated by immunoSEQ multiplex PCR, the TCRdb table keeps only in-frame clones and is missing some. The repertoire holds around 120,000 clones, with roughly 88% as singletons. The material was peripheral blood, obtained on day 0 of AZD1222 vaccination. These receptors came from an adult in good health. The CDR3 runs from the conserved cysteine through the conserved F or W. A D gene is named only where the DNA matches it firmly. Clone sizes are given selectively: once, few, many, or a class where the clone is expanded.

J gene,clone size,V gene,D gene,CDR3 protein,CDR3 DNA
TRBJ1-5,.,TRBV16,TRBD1,CASSQSDRVGRQPQHF,TGTGCCAGCAGCCAATCGGACAGGGTGGGGAGGCAGCCCCAGCATTTT
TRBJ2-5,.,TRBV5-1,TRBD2,CASSPGLAGGETQYF,TGCGCCAGCAGCCCGGGACTAGCGGGGGGAGAGACCCAGTACTTC
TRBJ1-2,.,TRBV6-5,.,CASSYSSGSGYTF,TGTGCCAGCAGTTACTCGTCAGGATCCGGCTACACCTTC
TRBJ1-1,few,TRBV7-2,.,CASSVQENTEAFF,TGTGCCAGCAGCGTTCAGGAGAACACTGAAGCTTTCTTT
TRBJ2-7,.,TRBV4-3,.,CASSQDRLEEFYEQYF,TGCGCCAGCAGCCAAGATCGCCTAGAGGAGTTCTACGAGCAGTACTTC
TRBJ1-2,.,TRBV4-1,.,CASSQSAYGSGVRYGYTF,TGCGCCAGCAGCCAAAGTGCCTACGGGTCGGGGGTGAGGTATGGCTACACCTTC
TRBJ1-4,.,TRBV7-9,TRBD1,CASNEQGAGNEKLFF,TGTGCCAGCAACGAACAGGGGGCGGGTAATGAAAAACTGTTTTTT
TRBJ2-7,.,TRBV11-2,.,CASGPQGGHEQYF,TGTGCCAGCGGACCCCAGGGTGGGCACGAGCAGTACTTC
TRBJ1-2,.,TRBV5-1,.,CASSLGVQTGSYGYTF,TGCGCCAGCAGCTTGGGCGTCCAGACGGGATCCTATGGCTACACCTTC
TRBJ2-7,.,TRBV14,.,CASSRSGRWEQYF,TGTGCCAGCAGCCGTTCAGGTCGGTGGGAACAGTACTTC
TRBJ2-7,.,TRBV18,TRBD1,CASSFSGGEQYF,TGTGCCAGCTCATTCTCAGGGGGCGAGCAGTACTTC
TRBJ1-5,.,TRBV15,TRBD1,CATSRVGTQGVHSNQPQHF,TGTGCCACCAGCAGAGTTGGGACACAGGGGGTGCATAGCAATCAGCCCCAGCATTTT
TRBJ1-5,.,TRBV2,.,CASNGAGQPQHF,TGTGCCAGCAATGGGGCAGGTCAGCCCCAGCATTTT
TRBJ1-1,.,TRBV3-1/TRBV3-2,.,CASSRLGGAEAFF,TGTGCCAGCAGCCGGCTGGGGGGGGCGGAAGCTTTCTTT
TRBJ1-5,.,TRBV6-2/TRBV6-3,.,CASSSTGTNQPQHF,TGTGCCAGCAGTTCCACAGGGACCAATCAGCCCCAGCATTTT
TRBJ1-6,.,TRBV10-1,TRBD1,CASSRGQGHSPLHF,TGCGCCAGCAGCCGCGGACAGGGACATTCACCCCTCCACTTT
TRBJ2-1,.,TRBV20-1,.,CSANSYNEQFF,TGCAGTGCCAACTCCTACAATGAGCAGTTCTTC
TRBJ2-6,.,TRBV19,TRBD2,CASSRGGSGANVLTF,TGTGCCAGTAGTCGGGGGGGGTCTGGGGCCAACGTCCTGACTTTC
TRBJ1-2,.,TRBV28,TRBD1,CASSLTGNYGYTF,TGTGCCAGCAGCCTGACAGGGAACTATGGCTACACCTTC
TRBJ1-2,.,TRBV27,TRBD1,CASSPLTGQGAGNGYTF,TGTGCCAGCAGTCCATTAACGGGACAGGGGGCCGGGAATGGCTACACCTTC
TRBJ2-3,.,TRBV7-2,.,CASSSPAREPTQYF,TGTGCCAGCAGCTCTCCGGCCCGGGAGCCTACGCAGTATTTT
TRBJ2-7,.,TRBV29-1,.,CSVDIGRREQYF,TGCAGCGTCGACATTGGACGGCGGGAGCAGTACTTC
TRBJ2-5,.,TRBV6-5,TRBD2,CAAQTSGKETQYF,TGTGCCGCTCAGACTAGCGGGAAGGAGACCCAGTACTTC
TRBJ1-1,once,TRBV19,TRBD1,CASFDRGRLAEAFF,TGTGCCAGTTTCGACAGGGGCCGTCTGGCTGAAGCTTTCTTT
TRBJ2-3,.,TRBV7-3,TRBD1,CASSTGQGRTDTQYF,TGTGCCAGCAGCACCGGACAGGGGCGCACAGATACGCAGTATTTT
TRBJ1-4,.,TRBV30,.,CAWSVVVLGEKLFF,TGTGCCTGGAGTGTGGTGGTACTAGGGGAAAAACTGTTTTTT
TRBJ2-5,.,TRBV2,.,CASSGGLPAKETQYF,TGTGCCAGCAGTGGGGGACTTCCGGCCAAAGAGACCCAGTACTTC
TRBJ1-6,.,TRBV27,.,CASRGEGWEGRSPLHF,TGTGCCAGCAGGGGGGAGGGCTGGGAAGGCCGTTCACCCCTCCACTTT
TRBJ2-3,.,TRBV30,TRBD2,CAWSVLGGRTDTQYF,TGTGCCTGGAGTGTACTGGGCGGGAGGACAGATACGCAGTATTTT
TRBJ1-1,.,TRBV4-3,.,CASSQEFGPNTEAFF,TGCGCCAGCAGCCAAGAATTCGGGCCGAACACTGAAGCTTTCTTT
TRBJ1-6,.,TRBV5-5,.,CASSLGRRVRLNSPLHF,TGTGCCAGCAGCTTGGGCCGACGGGTTCGCCTAAATTCACCCCTCCACTTT
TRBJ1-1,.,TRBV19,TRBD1,CASSPGQGNTEAFF,TGTGCCAGTAGTCCGGGACAGGGTAACACTGAAGCTTTCTTT
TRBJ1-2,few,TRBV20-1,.,CSARKAGGTF,TGCAGTGCTAGAAAAGCGGGTGGCACCTTC
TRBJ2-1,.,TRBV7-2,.,CASSLDRGRYNEQFF,TGTGCCAGCAGCTTGGATAGAGGACGGTACAATGAGCAGTTCTTC
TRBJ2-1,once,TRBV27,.,CASSPQMSSYNEQFF,TGTGCCAGCAGTCCCCAAATGAGCTCCTACAATGAGCAGTTCTTC
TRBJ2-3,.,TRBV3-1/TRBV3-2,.,CASSPYDGTWEDTQYF,TGTGCCAGCAGCCCCTATGATGGGACCTGGGAAGATACGCAGTATTTT
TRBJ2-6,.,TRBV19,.,CASSIEISGANVLTF,TGTGCCAGTAGTATCGAGATCTCTGGGGCCAACGTCCTGACTTTC
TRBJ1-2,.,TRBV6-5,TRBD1,CASSYSGQGPYGYTF,TGTGCCAGCAGTTACTCTGGACAGGGTCCCTATGGCTACACCTTC
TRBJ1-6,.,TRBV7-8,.,CASSLVENSPLHF,TGTGCCAGCAGCTTAGTAGAGAATTCACCCCTCCACTTT
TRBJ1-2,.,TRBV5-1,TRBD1,CASSHTGEARVRYGYTF,TGCGCCAGCAGCCATACAGGGGAGGCGCGAGTCCGCTATGGCTACACCTTC
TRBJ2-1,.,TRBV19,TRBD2,CASSIRLAGGGSYNEQFF,TGTGCCAGTAGTATTCGACTAGCGGGAGGGGGCTCCTACAATGAGCAGTTCTTC
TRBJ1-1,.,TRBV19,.,CASSIPAGMSTEAFF,TGTGCCAGTAGTATCCCGGCAGGGATGAGCACTGAAGCTTTCTTT
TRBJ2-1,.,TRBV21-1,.,CASSKDRGHPDNNEQFF,TGTGCCAGCAGCAAAGACAGGGGGCACCCCGATAACAATGAGCAGTTCTTC
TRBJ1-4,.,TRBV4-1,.,CASSQVLPYREKLFF,TGCGCCAGCAGCCAAGTCCTACCGTATAGGGAAAAACTGTTTTTT
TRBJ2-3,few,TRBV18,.,CASSPIAVADTQYF,TGTGCCAGCTCACCTATAGCGGTTGCAGATACGCAGTATTTT
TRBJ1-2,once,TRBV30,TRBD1,CAWSPNPTGIGYGYTF,TGTGCCTGGAGTCCAAACCCGACAGGGATCGGCTATGGCTACACCTTC
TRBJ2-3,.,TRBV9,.,CASSRTDTQYF,TGTGCCAGCTCCCGAACAGATACGCAGTATTTT
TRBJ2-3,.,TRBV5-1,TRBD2,CASLAGASDTQYF,TGCGCCAGTCTAGCGGGGGCGTCAGATACGCAGTATTTT
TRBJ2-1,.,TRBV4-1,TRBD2,CASSQRTSGQWAFF,TGCGCCAGCAGCCAAAGAACTAGCGGCCAATGGGCGTTCTTC